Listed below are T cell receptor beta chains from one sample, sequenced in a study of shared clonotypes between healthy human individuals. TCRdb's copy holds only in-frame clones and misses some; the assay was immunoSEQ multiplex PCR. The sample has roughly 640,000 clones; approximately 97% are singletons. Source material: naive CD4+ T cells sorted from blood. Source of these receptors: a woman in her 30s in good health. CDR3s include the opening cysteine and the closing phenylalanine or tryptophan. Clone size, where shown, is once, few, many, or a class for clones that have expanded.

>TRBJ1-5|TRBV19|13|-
CACNRGQDQPQHF
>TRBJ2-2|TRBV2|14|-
CASSEQTSMGELFF
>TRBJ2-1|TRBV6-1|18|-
CASSEVAGLAGGRYEQFF
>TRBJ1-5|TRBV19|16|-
CASNIRADTRDQPQHF
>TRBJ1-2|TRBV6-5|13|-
CASTRGSGVGYTF
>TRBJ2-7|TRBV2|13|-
CASSWGQGGEQYF
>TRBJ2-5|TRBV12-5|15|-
CASGLDRGIRETQYF
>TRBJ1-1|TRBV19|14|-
CASSIVGKNTEAFF
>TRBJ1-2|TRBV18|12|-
CASSPNLGGYTF
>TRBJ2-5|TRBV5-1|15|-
CASSFVGGPEETQYF
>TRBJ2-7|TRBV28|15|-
CASSLPGTGGGEQYF
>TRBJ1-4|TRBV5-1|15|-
CASSMGDRLTEKLFF
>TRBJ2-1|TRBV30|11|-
CAWSVVNEQFF
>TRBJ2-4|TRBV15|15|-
CATSRDGAGVNIQYF
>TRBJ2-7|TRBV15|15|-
CATSRDLGSLYEQYF
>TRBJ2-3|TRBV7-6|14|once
CASSLAEGRYGQYF
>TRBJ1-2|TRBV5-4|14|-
CASSSAGPSYGYTF
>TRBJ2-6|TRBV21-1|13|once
CASSKESPIHITF
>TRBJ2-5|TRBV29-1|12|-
CSGAGVPETQYF
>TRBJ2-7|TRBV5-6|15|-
CASSSTDGIPYEQYF
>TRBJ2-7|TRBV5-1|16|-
CASSLRLAGGPHEQYF
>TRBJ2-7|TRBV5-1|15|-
CASSRTPGQGYEQYF
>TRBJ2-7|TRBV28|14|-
CASSSGGGTDEQYF
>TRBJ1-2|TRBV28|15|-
CASRPPNSWRYGYTF
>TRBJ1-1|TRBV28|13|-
CASKGGDVLSAFF
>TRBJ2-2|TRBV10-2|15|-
CASSVGRRNTGELFF
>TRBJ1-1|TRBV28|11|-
CASTTGTEAFF
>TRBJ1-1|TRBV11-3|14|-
CASSRGQGVTEAFF
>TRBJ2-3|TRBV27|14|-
CASSLFAGSDTQYF
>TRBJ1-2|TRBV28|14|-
CASSLGPFQGGYTF
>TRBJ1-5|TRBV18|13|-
CASSSGRNQPQHF
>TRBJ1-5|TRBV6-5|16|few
CASSYSDPRGGQPQHF
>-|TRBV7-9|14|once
CASSLVSESYEQYF
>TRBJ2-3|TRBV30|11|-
CAWSVGDTQYF
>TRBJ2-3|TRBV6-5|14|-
CASSFAGNTDTQYF
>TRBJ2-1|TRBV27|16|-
CASRSPLAGHYNEQFF
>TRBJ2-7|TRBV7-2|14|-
CASSPGTFSYEQYF
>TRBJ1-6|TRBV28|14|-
CASSLWTDNSPLHF
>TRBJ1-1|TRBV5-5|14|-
CASSRRTGWTEAFF
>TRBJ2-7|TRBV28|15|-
CASRPGGSRKWEQYF
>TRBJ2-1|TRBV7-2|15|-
CASSPRTSPYNEQFF
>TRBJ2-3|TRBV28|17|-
CASSPTAGTGGADTQYF
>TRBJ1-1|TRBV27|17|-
CASSPLAGQSMNTEAFF
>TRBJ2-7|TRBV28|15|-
CASSRLAGVNDEQYF
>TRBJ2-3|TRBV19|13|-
CASNDQGTGTQYF
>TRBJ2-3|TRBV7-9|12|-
CASSLHTDTQYF
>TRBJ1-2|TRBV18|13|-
CASSREATYGYTF
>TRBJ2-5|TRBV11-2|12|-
CASSGPQETQYF